A single sample gave rise to the 10 T cell receptor beta chains below, sequenced in a study of blood T cell repertoires in COVID-19. Assay used: immunoSEQ multiplex PCR; TCRdb lists only in-frame clones, some missing. Among approximately 210,000 clones listed, roughly 80% were seen once. The sequenced sample was peripheral blood. The receptors stem from a human donor in a cohort sampled during active COVID-19.

The genes are TRBV28 and TRBJ1-5; TRBD1 might be the D (5 bases). Germline-derived CDR1 and CDR2 are MDHEN and SYDVKM. This CDR3 spans 14 amino acids. Deletions cut 7 bases from V and 0 bases from J, with 10 bases between. The CDR3 protein is CASNTGGSNQPQHF. CDR3 nucleotide sequence: TGTGCCAGCAATACCGGGGGTAGCAATCAGCCCCAGCATTTT.

This clone appeared a few times. This may arise from a read error, as a much more abundant clone is one base away. Distinct nucleotide sequences in the sample also encode this CDR3. The chain recombines TRBV11-2 with TRBJ2-7; no firm D call. V lost 0 bases, J lost 0 bases, and 6 bases lay in between. CDR1 and CDR2 (germline): SGHAT, FQNNGV. The CDR3 length is 14 residues. The CDR3 loop is CASSLDRTSYEQYF. The DNA for the CDR3 is TGTGCCAGCAGCTTAGACAGAACCTCCTACGAGCAGTACTTC.

The chain carries TRBV3-1 (or the pseudogene TRBV3-2) and TRBJ2-2; 13 nucleotides agree with TRBD2. The CDR3 consists of 17 residues. Per the germline V gene, CDR1 is LGHDT and CDR2 is YNNKEL (reference sequence). Losses at the gene ends were 3 bases for V and 2 bases for J; bases not matched to a gene: 3. Here the CDR3 DNA reads TGTGCCAGCAGCCACGGACTAGCGGGAGAAAACACCGGGGAGCTGTTTTTT. Its translation: CASSHGLAGENTGELFF.

The chain employs TRBV19 and TRBJ2-7, with TRBD1 as a possible D gene (6 bases). Germline assignment: CDR1 LNHDA and CDR2 SQIVND (reference sequence). The germline V and J ends were trimmed by 3 bases and 3 bases, with 18 bases remaining between them. The CDR3 has 16 residues. CDR3 bases: TGTGCCAGTAGTATCATGTTGGGGGCGAATTTCTACGAGCAGTACTTC. This gives the protein CASSIMLGANFYEQYF.

The J gene is TRBJ1-5, the V gene TRBV20-1, with TRBD1 as a possible D gene (5 bases). Germline V gene data show CDR1 as DFQATT and CDR2 as SNEGSKA (reference sequence). V lost 3 bases to trimming and J lost 0 bases, with 15 bases between them. The CDR3 loop spans 16 amino acids. CDR3 protein: CSASNRDSYSNQPQHF. As DNA, the CDR3 is TGCAGTGCTAGTAATCGGGACTCCTATAGCAATCAGCCCCAGCATTTT.

The chain joins TRBV19 to TRBJ2-7; 11 positions agree with TRBD1. This CDR3 region has 14 residues. Germline CDR1 is LNHDA and CDR2 is SQIVND (reference sequence). The V segment lost 7 bases and the J segment 3 bases; nucleotides outside the gene matches: 5. CDR3 sequence (DNA): TGTGCCAGTAACCCCGGGACAGGGGGCTACGAGCAGTACTTC. As protein: CASNPGTGGYEQYF.

This clone appeared a few times. The V and J genes are TRBV15 and TRBJ2-7; 8 nucleotides line up with TRBD2. Trimming at V came to 6 bases and at J to 5 bases, leaving 12 bases not matched to a gene. CDR1 LNHNV and CDR2 YYDKDF come from the germline V gene (reference sequence). The CDR3 runs 15 residues. In DNA form, the CDR3 reads TGTGCCACCAGGATCACCGGGAGGGCCGTGAACGAGCAGTACTTC. Its protein product is CATRITGRAVNEQYF.

The V gene is TRBV4-3, the J gene TRBJ1-2; 7 bases match TRBD1. Germline CDR1 LGHNA, CDR2 YSLEER. CDR3 length: 15 amino acids. With 4 bases clipped from V and 4 bases from J, the junction kept 9 bases outside the gene matches. In DNA, the CDR3 is TGCGCCAGCAGCCCGGGGACAGATGCCCCCTATGGCTACACCTTC. Its translation is CASSPGTDAPYGYTF.

The CDR3 spells CASTPGLAGLGNEQFF. The CDR3 DNA is TGTGCCAGCACCCCGGGACTAGCGGGCTTGGGGAATGAGCAGTTCTTC. The rearrangement links TRBV28 to TRBJ2-1; 12 bases are a match to TRBD2. J lost 7 bases, V lost 7 bases, and 11 bases had no gene match. Germline V gene sequence: CDR1 MDHEN, CDR2 SYDVKM. The CDR3 totals 16 residues.

V is TRBV6-6 and J is TRBJ1-4, with D tentatively TRBD1 (6 bases). V lost 2 bases, J lost 4 bases, and 11 bases lay in between. Germline V gene lookup returns CDR1 MNHNY and CDR2 SVGAGI (reference sequence). The CDR3 loop spans 15 amino acids. The CDR3 DNA follows: TGTGCCAGCAGTTACATCGGACAGCATAATGAAAAACTGTTTTTT. Its translation is CASSYIGQHNEKLFF.